This T cell receptor (beta chain) was recorded in a study of vaccination effects on CD4 cells after COVID-19. Viral peptide pool expansion of antigen-specific CD4+ T cells preceded sequencing in the ViraFEST assay. Following an approximately eleven-day culture, CD4+ T cells were purified. Each person got two doses of an mRNA SARS-CoV-2 vaccine, BNT162b2 or mRNA-1273. Each vaccine recipient was nucleocapsid antibody negative and had no prior SARS-CoV-2 infection. Points on this clone: Its antigen is undetermined.

Clones were sequenced by immunoSEQ multiplex PCR, and TCRdb holds only the in-frame ones, with some missing. In the table there are roughly 59,000 clones, around 82% of which are singletons. The V gene's germline CDR1 is KGHSH and CDR2 LQKENI. CDR3 size: 16 residues. V was clipped by 1 base and J by 2 bases; unmatched bases: 4. This receptor was taken from a human donor who received a COVID-19 vaccine. Sequenced here: CD4+ T cells from PBMCs cultured with HCoV-OC43 spike peptides, sampled after COVID-19 vaccination. Subset defined: HCoV-OC43 spike overlapping peptide pool stimulation. This chain links TRBV18 with TRBJ1-4; TRBD1 matches 7 bases. The CDR3 DNA sequence: TGTGCCAGCTCACCACGCAGGGGGAGTACTAATGAAAAACTGTTTTTT. It is translated as CASSPRRGSTNEKLFF.